Listed below are T cell receptor beta chains from one sample, sequenced in a study of CD8 T cells in Susac syndrome. TCRdb reprocessed the immunoSEQ multiplex PCR reads with MiXCR, giving one entry per CDR3 protein. The table has about 210,000 distinct CDR3 sequences, 95% seen once. The sequenced sample was CD4+ T cells from PBMCs. The receptors were gathered from a human donor with multiple sclerosis. CDR3s include the opening cysteine and the closing phenylalanine or tryptophan. Fields, in order: clone size, V gene, J gene, D gene, CDR3 protein, CDR3 DNA. A D gene is named only where the DNA matches it firmly. The size field is filled for only some rows; it gives once, few, many or a size class.

.	TRBV12-3/TRBV12-4	TRBJ2-5	.	CASSFSEETQYF	TGTGCCAGCAGTTTTTCAGAAGAGACCCAGTACTTC
.	TRBV12-3/TRBV12-4	TRBJ2-1	.	CASRGRQYNEQFF	TGTGCCAGCAGAGGCCGACAGTACAATGAGCAGTTCTTC
.	TRBV6-1	TRBJ2-5	.	CASSEAFARGTQTETQYF	TGTGCCAGCAGTGAAGCCTTTGCTCGGGGCACCCAAACAGAGACCCAGTACTTC
.	TRBV5-1	TRBJ1-6	.	CASSLSSTGGILGSPLHF	TGCGCCAGCAGCTTGTCTAGCACGGGCGGAATTTTAGGTTCACCCCTCCACTTT
.	TRBV6-1	TRBJ2-1	.	CASSESSRSYNEQFF	TGTGCCAGCAGTGAATCCTCACGCTCCTACAATGAGCAGTTCTTC
.	TRBV14	TRBJ2-7	.	CASSQDYFSSYEQYF	TGTGCCAGCAGCCAAGATTACTTTTCGTCCTACGAGCAGTACTTC
.	TRBV5-1	TRBJ1-4	.	CASSTSGNEKLFF	TGCGCCAGCAGCACCAGTGGTAATGAAAAACTGTTTTTT
.	TRBV29-1	TRBJ2-1	TRBD2	CSAAPAHSGIYNEQFF	TGCAGCGCCGCACCCGCACATAGCGGGATTTACAATGAGCAGTTCTTC
.	TRBV29-1	TRBJ2-1	TRBD2	CSGGDSGRAYNEQFF	TGCAGCGGGGGAGATAGCGGGAGGGCCTACAATGAGCAGTTCTTC
.	TRBV30	TRBJ1-4	.	CAWSGGGGEKLFF	TGTGCCTGGAGTGGAGGAGGGGGTGAAAAACTGTTTTTT
.	TRBV24-1	TRBJ2-3	.	CATSDWWTDTQYF	TGTGCCACCAGTGATTGGTGGACAGATACGCAGTATTTT
once	TRBV29-1	TRBJ1-2	.	CSVTPNYGYTF	TGCAGCGTTACACCTAACTATGGCTACACCTTC
.	TRBV20-1	TRBJ1-2	TRBD1	CSASDPGQGGGGYTF	TGCAGTGCTTCCGACCCGGGACAGGGAGGAGGTGGCTACACCTTC
.	TRBV28	TRBJ1-1	TRBD1	CASSSPNWDRWFF	TGTGCCAGCAGCTCACCTAACTGGGACAGGTGGTTCTTT
once	TRBV23-1	TRBJ2-7	.	CASSQLGGMCYEQYF	TGCGCCAGCAGTCAATTAGGCGGGATGTGCTACGAGCAGTACTTC
once	TRBV9	TRBJ2-1	.	CASSVEGGWFSEQFF	TGTGCCAGCAGCGTAGAGGGGGGCTGGTTTTCTGAGCAGTTCTTC